This T cell receptor (beta chain) came from a study of shared clonotypes between healthy human individuals. Study context: CD4 naive cells filled three plates per donor, CD4 memory three, CD8 naive two and CD8 memory one.

With respect to this clone: What it binds is not known.

Study conclusions and caveats: Larger estimated richness was generally seen in naive subsets than in memory subsets.

Only in-frame clones appear in the TCRdb table, and some are missing; sequencing was by immunoSEQ multiplex PCR. The table records approximately 1.5 million clones, around 98.5% of them present only once. The CDR3 contains 13 residues. Germline assignment: CDR1 MNHNY and CDR2 SVGAGI (reference sequence). V lost 4 bases, J lost 11 bases, and 18 bases lay in between. Specimen: naive CD4+ T cells sorted from blood. Indicated subset: CD45RA+ positively selected. The sequence derives from a man younger than 45 in good health. The chain couples TRBV6-6 to TRBJ2-7; perhaps TRBD2 as D (6 bases). In DNA, the CDR3 is TGTGCCAGCAGTTCCCGACTGCAGACTAGGGAGTACTTC. Amino acid sequence: CASSSRLQTREYF.